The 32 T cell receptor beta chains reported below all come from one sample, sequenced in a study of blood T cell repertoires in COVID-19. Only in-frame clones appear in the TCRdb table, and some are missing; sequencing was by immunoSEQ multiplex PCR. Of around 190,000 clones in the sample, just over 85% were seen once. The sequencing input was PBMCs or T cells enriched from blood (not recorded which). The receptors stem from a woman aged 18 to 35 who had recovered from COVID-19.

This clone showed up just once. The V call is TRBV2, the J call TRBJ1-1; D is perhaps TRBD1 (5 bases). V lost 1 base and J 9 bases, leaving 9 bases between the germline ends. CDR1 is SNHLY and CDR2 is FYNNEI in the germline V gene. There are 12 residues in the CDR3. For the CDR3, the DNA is TGTGCCAGCAGTGAAGAGGGGTCCCAAGCTTTCTTT. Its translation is CASSEEGSQAFF.

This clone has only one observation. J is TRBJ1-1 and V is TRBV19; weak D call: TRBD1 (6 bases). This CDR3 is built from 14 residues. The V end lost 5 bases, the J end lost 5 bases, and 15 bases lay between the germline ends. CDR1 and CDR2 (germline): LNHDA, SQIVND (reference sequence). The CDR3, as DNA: TGTGCCAGTAGTCGCGACAGGTTGGGGACTGAAGCTTTCTTT. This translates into CASSRDRLGTEAFF.

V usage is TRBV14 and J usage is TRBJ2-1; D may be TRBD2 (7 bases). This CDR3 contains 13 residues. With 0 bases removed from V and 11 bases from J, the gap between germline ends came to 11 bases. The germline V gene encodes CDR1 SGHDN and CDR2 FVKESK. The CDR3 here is CASSQDRGGKQFF. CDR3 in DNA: TGTGCCAGCAGCCAAGATAGGGGGGGTAAGCAGTTCTTC.

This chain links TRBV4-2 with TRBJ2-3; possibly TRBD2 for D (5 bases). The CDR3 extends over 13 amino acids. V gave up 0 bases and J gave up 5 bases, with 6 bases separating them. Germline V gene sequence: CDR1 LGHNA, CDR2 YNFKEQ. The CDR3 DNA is TGTGCCAGCAGCCAAGAAGGAGGAGATACGCAGTATTTT. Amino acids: CASSQEGGDTQYF.

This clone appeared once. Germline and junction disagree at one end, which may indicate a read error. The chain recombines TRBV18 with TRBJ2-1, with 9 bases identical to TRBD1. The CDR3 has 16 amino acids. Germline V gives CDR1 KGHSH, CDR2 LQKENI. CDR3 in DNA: TGTGCCAGCTCAACACCGGGACAGGGTCCCCTCAATGAGCAGTTCTTC. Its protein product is CASSTPGQGPLNEQFF.

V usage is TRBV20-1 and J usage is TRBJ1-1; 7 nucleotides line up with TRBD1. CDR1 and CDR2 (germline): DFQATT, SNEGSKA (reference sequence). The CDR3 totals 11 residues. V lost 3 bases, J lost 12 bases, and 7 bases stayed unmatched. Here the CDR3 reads CSARTGSTTFF. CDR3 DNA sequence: TGCAGTGCTAGGACAGGGTCGACGACTTTCTTT.

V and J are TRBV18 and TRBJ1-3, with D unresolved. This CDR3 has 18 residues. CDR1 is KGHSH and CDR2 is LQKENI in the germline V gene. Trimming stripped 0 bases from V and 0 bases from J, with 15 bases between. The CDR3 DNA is TGTGCCAGCTCACCACCCGCGGGCCTCCCGAGCTCTGGAAACACCATATATTTT. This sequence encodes CASSPPAGLPSSGNTIYF.

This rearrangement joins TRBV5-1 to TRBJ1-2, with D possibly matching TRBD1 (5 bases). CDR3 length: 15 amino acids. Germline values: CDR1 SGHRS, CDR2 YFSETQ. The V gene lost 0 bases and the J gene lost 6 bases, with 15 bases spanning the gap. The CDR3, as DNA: TGCGCCAGCAGCTTGGAAATCCGGCAGGGAAATGGCTACACCTTC. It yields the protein CASSLEIRQGNGYTF.

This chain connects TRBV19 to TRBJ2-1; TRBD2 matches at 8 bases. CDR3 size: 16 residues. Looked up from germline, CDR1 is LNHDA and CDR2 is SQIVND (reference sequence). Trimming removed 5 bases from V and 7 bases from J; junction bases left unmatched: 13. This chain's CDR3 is CASSLGPAGVGNEQFF. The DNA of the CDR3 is TGTGCCAGTAGTTTGGGACCAGCGGGAGTCGGTAATGAGCAGTTCTTC.

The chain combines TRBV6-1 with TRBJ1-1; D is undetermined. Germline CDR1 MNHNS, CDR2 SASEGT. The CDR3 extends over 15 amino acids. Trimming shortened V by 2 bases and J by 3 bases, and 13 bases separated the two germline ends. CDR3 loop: CASSEWRAVDTEAFF. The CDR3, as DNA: TGTGCCAGCAGTGAATGGAGGGCGGTAGACACTGAAGCTTTCTTT.

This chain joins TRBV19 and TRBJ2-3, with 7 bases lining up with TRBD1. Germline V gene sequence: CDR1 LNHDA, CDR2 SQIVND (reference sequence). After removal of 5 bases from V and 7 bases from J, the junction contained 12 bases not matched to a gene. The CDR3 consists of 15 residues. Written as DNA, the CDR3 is TGTGCCAGTAGTTTCTCCGGGACAGACAAAAATACGCAGTATTTT. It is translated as CASSFSGTDKNTQYF. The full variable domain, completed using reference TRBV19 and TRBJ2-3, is DGGITQSPKYLFRKEGQNVTLSCEQNLNHDAMYWYRQDPGQGLRLIYYSQIVNDFQKGDIAEGYSVSREKKESFPLTVTSAQKNPTAFYLCASSFSGTDKNTQYFGPGTRLTVL.

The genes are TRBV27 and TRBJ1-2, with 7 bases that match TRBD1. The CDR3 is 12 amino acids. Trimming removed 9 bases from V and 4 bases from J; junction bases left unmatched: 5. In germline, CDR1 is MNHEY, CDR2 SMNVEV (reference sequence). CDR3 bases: TGTGCCAGTCGAGGGGGCTCCTATGGCTACACCTTC. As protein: CASRGGSYGYTF.

This chain's CDR3 is CASSLQEGRDNEKLFF. The CDR3 coding sequence is TGCGCCAGCAGCTTGCAGGAGGGGCGGGATAATGAAAAACTGTTTTTT. The V and J genes are TRBV5-1 and TRBJ1-4; possible D gene TRBD1, 5 bases. The CDR3 covers 16 residues. CDR1 is SGHRS and CDR2 is YFSETQ in the germline V gene. Deletions cut 1 base from V and 4 bases from J, with 14 bases between.

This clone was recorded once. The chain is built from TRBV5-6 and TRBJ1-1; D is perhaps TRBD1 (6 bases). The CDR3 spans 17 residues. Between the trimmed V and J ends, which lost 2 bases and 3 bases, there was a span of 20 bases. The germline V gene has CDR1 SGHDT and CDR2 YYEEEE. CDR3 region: CASSFNQGLRAYTEAFF. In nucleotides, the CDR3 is TGTGCCAGCAGCTTTAATCAGGGGTTGAGGGCATACACTGAAGCTTTCTTT.

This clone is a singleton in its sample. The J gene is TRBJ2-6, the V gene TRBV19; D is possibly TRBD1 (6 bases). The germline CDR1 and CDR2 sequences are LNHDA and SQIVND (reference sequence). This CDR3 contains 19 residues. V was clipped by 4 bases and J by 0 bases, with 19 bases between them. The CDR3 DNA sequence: TGTGCCAGTAGTACACAGGGAAATCCGTTCTTCTCTGGGGCCAACGTCCTGACTTTC. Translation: CASSTQGNPFFSGANVLTF. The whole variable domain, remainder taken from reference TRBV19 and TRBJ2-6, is DGGITQSPKYLFRKEGQNVTLSCEQNLNHDAMYWYRQDPGQGLRLIYYSQIVNDFQKGDIAEGYSVSREKKESFPLTVTSAQKNPTAFYLCASSTQGNPFFSGANVLTFGAGSRLTVL.

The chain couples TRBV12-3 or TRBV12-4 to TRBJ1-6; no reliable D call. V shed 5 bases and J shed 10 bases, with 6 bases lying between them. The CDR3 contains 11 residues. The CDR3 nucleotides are TGTGCCAGCAGTAAAAGCTCACCCCTCCACTTT. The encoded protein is CASSKSSPLHF.

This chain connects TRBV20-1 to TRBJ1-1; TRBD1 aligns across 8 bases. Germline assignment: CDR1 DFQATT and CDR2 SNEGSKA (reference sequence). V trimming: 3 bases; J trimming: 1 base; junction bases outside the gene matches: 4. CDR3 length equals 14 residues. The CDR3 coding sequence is TGCAGTGCTAGTGATGGACAGGGGAACACTGAAGCTTTCTTT. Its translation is CSASDGQGNTEAFF.

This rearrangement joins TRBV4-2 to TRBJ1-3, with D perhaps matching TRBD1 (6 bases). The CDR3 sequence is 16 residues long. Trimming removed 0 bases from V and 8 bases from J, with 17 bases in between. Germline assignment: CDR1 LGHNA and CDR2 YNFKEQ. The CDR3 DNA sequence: TGTGCCAGCAGCCAAGATGGGGCGGGGGCCGGGGACACCATATATTTT. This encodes CASSQDGAGAGDTIYF.

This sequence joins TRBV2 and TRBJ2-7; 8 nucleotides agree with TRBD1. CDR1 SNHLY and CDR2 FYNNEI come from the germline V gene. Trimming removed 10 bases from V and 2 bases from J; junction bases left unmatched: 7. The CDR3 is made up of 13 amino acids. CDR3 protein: CAIGTGYPYEQYF. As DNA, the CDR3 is TGTGCCATCGGGACAGGATATCCCTACGAGCAGTACTTC.

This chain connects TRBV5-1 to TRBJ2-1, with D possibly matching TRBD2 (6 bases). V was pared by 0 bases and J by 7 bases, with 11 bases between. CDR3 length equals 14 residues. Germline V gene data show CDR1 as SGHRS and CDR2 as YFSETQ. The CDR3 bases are TGCGCCAGCAGCTTGGCGGGAGAGGGGAATGAGCAGTTCTTC. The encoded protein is CASSLAGEGNEQFF.

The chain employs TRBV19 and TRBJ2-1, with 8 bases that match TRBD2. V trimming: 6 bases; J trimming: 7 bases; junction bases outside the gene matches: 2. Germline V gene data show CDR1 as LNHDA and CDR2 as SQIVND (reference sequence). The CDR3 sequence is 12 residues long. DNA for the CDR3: TGTGCCAGTAGGACGGGGGGGAATGAGCAGTTCTTC. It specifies CASRTGGNEQFF.

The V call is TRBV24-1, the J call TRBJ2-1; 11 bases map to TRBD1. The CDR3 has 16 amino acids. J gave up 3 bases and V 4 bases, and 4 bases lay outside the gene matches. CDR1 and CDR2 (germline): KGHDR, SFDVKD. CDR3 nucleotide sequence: TGTGCCACCAGTGACACCGGGACAGGGGGCTACAATGAGCAGTTCTTC. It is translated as CATSDTGTGGYNEQFF.

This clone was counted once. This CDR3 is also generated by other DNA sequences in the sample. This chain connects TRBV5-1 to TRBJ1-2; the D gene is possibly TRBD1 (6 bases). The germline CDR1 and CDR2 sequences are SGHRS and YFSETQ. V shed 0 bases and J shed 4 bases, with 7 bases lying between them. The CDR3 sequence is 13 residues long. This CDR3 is CASSLDRVYGYTF. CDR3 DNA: TGCGCCAGCAGCTTGGACAGGGTCTATGGCTACACCTTC.

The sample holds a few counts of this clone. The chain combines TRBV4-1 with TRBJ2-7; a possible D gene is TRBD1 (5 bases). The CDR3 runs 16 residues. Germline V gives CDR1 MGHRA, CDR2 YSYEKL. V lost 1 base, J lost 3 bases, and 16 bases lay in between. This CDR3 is CASSQVLGASFYEQYF. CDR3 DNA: TGCGCCAGCAGCCAAGTCTTAGGGGCCTCATTCTACGAGCAGTACTTC.

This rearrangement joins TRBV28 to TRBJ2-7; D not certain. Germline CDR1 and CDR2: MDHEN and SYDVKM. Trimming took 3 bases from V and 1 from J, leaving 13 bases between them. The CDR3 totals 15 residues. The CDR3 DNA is TGTGCCAGCAGTTTCAGAGGAATCGCTTCCTACGAGCAGTACTTC. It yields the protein CASSFRGIASYEQYF.

CDR3 region: CASSSVSGRGDEQFF. The CDR3 DNA sequence: TGTGCCAGCAGTTCGGTTAGCGGGAGGGGGGATGAGCAGTTCTTC. The V call is TRBV28, the J call TRBJ2-1, with 11 bases matching TRBD2. The CDR3 totals 15 residues. Germline V gene sequence: CDR1 MDHEN, CDR2 SYDVKM. J was trimmed by 8 bases and V by 4 bases; bases with no gene match: 7.

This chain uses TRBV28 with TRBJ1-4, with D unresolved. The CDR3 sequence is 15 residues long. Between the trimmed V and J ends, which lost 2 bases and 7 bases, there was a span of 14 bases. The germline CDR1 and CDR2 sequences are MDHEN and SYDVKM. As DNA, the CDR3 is TGTGCCAGCAGTTTAGGGTACTCGGAGGCTGAAAAACTGTTTTTT. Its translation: CASSLGYSEAEKLFF. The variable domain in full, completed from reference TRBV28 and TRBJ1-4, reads DVKVTQSSRYLVKRTGEKVFLECVQDMDHENMFWYRQDPGLGLRLIYFSYDVKMKEKGDIPEGYSVSREKKERFSLILESASTNQTSMYLCASSLGYSEAEKLFFGSGTQLSVL.

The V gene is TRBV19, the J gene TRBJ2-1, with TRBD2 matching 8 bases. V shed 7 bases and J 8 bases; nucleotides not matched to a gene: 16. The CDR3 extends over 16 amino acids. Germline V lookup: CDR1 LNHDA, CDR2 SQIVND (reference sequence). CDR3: CASTSSGEKYDDEQFF. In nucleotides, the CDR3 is TGTGCCAGTACCAGTAGCGGGGAAAAATACGATGATGAGCAGTTCTTC.

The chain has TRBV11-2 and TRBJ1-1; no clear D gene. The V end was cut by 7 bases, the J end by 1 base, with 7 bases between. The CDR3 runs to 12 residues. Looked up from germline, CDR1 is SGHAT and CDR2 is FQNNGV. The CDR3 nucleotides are TGTGCCAGCACCTACAGGAACACTGAAGCTTTCTTT. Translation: CASTYRNTEAFF.

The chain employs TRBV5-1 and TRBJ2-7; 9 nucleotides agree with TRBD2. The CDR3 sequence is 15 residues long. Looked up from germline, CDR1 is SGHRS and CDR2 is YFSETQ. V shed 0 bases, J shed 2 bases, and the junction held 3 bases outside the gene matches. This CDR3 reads CASSLGLAGTYEQYF. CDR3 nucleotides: TGCGCCAGCAGCTTGGGGCTAGCGGGAACCTACGAGCAGTACTTC.

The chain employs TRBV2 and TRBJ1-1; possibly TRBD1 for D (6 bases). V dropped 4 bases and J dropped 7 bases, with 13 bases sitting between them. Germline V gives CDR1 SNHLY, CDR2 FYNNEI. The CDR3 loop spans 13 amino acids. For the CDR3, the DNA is TGTGCCAGCAGTGCGTCACAGGGTGGTGAAGCTTTCTTT. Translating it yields CASSASQGGEAFF.

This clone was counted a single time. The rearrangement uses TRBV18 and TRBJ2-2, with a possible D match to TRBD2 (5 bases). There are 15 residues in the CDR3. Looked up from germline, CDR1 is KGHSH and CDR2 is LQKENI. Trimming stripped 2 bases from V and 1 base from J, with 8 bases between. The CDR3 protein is CASSPVSGNTGELFF. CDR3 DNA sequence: TGTGCCAGCTCACCAGTAAGCGGGAACACCGGGGAGCTGTTTTTT.